The rows below give T cell receptor beta chains drawn from one sample of a study of early T cells in non-severe SARS-CoV-2 infection. TCRdb independently ran MiXCR on the 5' RACE reads; one entry per CDR3 protein. The table lists about 48,000 distinct CDR3 sequences, over 7.5% of them singletons. The sample was whole blood. These receptors originate from an adult who was a healthcare worker with PCR-confirmed SARS-CoV-2 infection or an uninfected control (not recorded which). Each CDR3 is given with its conserved first and last residue. D genes are given only for firm matches. Size values are once, few and many counts, or a class for expanded clones, and some rows have none.

CDR3 protein: CASTSGGSRTDTQYF; CDR3 DNA: TGTGCCAGCACCTCGGGGGGGTCGCGCACAGATACGCAGTATTTT; J gene: TRBJ2-3; D gene: TRBD2; clone size: -; V gene: TRBV7-9
CDR3 protein: CASSPRRGGYNEQFF; CDR3 DNA: TGTGCCAGCAGCCCCCGACGGGGGGGGTACAATGAGCAGTTCTTC; J gene: TRBJ2-1; D gene: TRBD2; clone size: -; V gene: TRBV3-1
CDR3 protein: CASSYSQGPFNEQFF; CDR3 DNA: TGTGCCAGCAGTTACTCGCAGGGGCCCTTCAATGAGCAGTTCTTC; J gene: TRBJ2-1; D gene: -; clone size: many; V gene: TRBV6-5
CDR3 protein: CASSLEAGSPREQYF; CDR3 DNA: TGTGCCAGCAGCTTAGAAGCGGGGTCCCCCCGCGAGCAGTACTTC; J gene: TRBJ2-7; D gene: TRBD2; clone size: many; V gene: TRBV7-2
CDR3 protein: CASSPDFFRTGVLNEQFF; CDR3 DNA: TGTGCCAGCTCACCAGATTTTTTTAGGACAGGGGTTCTCAATGAGCAGTTCTTC; J gene: TRBJ2-1; D gene: TRBD1; clone size: few; V gene: TRBV18
CDR3 protein: CASSPPQRQTQETQYF; CDR3 DNA: TGTGCCAGCAGCCCGCCCCAGCGCCAAACCCAAGAGACCCAGTACTTC; J gene: TRBJ2-5; D gene: -; clone size: many; V gene: TRBV28
CDR3 protein: CASSSVGPTEAFF; CDR3 DNA: TGTGCCAGCAGTTCCGTCGGACCCACTGAAGCTTTCTTT; J gene: TRBJ1-1; D gene: -; clone size: -; V gene: TRBV6-2/TRBV6-3
CDR3 protein: CAWRDSYEQYF; CDR3 DNA: TGTGCCTGGAGGGACAGCTACGAGCAGTACTTC; J gene: TRBJ2-7; D gene: -; clone size: -; V gene: TRBV30
CDR3 protein: CASSLAGGTTGNIQYF; CDR3 DNA: TGTGCCAGCAGCCTAGCGGGAGGCACGACAGGGAACATTCAGTACTTC; J gene: TRBJ2-4; D gene: TRBD2; clone size: few; V gene: TRBV28
CDR3 protein: CASSLWREATYEQYF; CDR3 DNA: TGTGCCAGCAGCCTTTGGCGGGAGGCCACCTACGAGCAGTACTTC; J gene: TRBJ2-7; D gene: TRBD2; clone size: -; V gene: TRBV11-1
CDR3 protein: CASSFAEADTQYF; CDR3 DNA: TGTGCCAGCAGCTTCGCAGAGGCAGATACGCAGTATTTT; J gene: TRBJ2-3; D gene: -; clone size: -; V gene: TRBV7-9
CDR3 protein: CSVEPGLGTDTQYF; CDR3 DNA: TGCAGCGTTGAACCTGGGTTGGGCACAGATACGCAGTATTTT; J gene: TRBJ2-3; D gene: -; clone size: many; V gene: TRBV29-1
CDR3 protein: CASSLSGTPSSGNTIYF; CDR3 DNA: TGTGCCAGCAGCTTATCCGGGACACCGAGCTCTGGAAACACTATATATTTT; J gene: TRBJ1-3; D gene: -; clone size: many; V gene: TRBV11-2
CDR3 protein: CASSWTAKNIQYF; CDR3 DNA: TGTGCCAGCAGCTGGACGGCCAAAAACATTCAGTACTTC; J gene: TRBJ2-4; D gene: -; clone size: many; V gene: TRBV6-5
CDR3 protein: CASSLGDRENQPQHF; CDR3 DNA: TGTGCCAGCAGTTTGGGGGACAGGGAAAATCAGCCCCAGCATTTT; J gene: TRBJ1-5; D gene: TRBD1; clone size: many; V gene: TRBV6-6
CDR3 protein: CASSFSPNYGYTF; CDR3 DNA: TGTGCCAGCAGTTTTTCGCCGAACTATGGCTACACCTTC; J gene: TRBJ1-2; D gene: -; clone size: few; V gene: TRBV12-3/TRBV12-4
CDR3 protein: CSVRLPYEQYF; CDR3 DNA: TGCAGCGTTCGGCTGCCCTACGAGCAGTACTTC; J gene: TRBJ2-7; D gene: -; clone size: many; V gene: TRBV29-1
CDR3 protein: CSARDRLGYTGELFF; CDR3 DNA: TGCAGTGCTAGAGATCGGCTCGGCTACACCGGGGAGCTGTTTTTT; J gene: TRBJ2-2; D gene: -; clone size: few; V gene: TRBV20-1
CDR3 protein: CASSIGRSEAFF; CDR3 DNA: TGTGCCAGCAGCATAGGACGTTCTGAAGCTTTCTTT; J gene: TRBJ1-1; D gene: -; clone size: -; V gene: TRBV13
CDR3 protein: CASSSSSYNSPLHF; CDR3 DNA: TGTGCCAGCAGCTCGAGCTCCTATAATTCACCCCTCCACTTT; J gene: TRBJ1-6; D gene: -; clone size: few; V gene: TRBV7-9
CDR3 protein: CASSQSGSTETQYF; CDR3 DNA: TGTGCCAGCAGCCAGAGCGGGAGCACGGAGACCCAGTACTTC; J gene: TRBJ2-5; D gene: TRBD2; clone size: few; V gene: TRBV3-1
CDR3 protein: CASSPGDQPQHF; CDR3 DNA: TGTGCCAGCTCACCAGGGGATCAACCCCAGCATTTT; J gene: TRBJ1-5; D gene: -; clone size: many; V gene: TRBV18
CDR3 protein: CSVEGGRGYTF; CDR3 DNA: TGCAGCGTTGAGGGAGGGAGAGGCTACACCTTC; J gene: TRBJ1-2; D gene: -; clone size: many; V gene: TRBV29-1
CDR3 protein: CASSPPKIGGLDSWMNTEAFF; CDR3 DNA: TGTGCCAGCTCACCACCGAAGATTGGAGGGTTGGACAGTTGGATGAACACTGAAGCTTTCTTT; J gene: TRBJ1-1; D gene: -; clone size: many; V gene: TRBV18
CDR3 protein: CSARDPRRESMNTEAFF; CDR3 DNA: TGCAGTGCTAGAGACCCGAGGAGGGAGAGCATGAACACTGAAGCTTTCTTT; J gene: TRBJ1-1; D gene: -; clone size: many; V gene: TRBV20-1
CDR3 protein: CSARVSGQGANEKLFF; CDR3 DNA: TGCAGTGCTAGAGTCTCCGGACAGGGGGCTAATGAAAAACTGTTTTTT; J gene: TRBJ1-4; D gene: TRBD1; clone size: -; V gene: TRBV20-1
CDR3 protein: CSAFLSSYNSPLHF; CDR3 DNA: TGCAGTGCCTTCCTCAGCTCCTATAATTCACCCCTCCACTTT; J gene: TRBJ1-6; D gene: -; clone size: few; V gene: TRBV20-1
CDR3 protein: CASSPGTIEKLFF; CDR3 DNA: TGTGCCAGCTCACCGGGGACGATAGAAAAACTGTTTTTT; J gene: TRBJ1-4; D gene: -; clone size: medium-sized; V gene: TRBV18
CDR3 protein: CASTSWGSYNEQFF; CDR3 DNA: TGTGCCAGCACGAGTTGGGGGTCCTACAATGAGCAGTTCTTC; J gene: TRBJ2-1; D gene: -; clone size: -; V gene: TRBV28
CDR3 protein: CASSLGETLNEKLFF; CDR3 DNA: TGTGCCAGCAGCTTAGGGGAAACACTTAATGAAAAACTGTTTTTT; J gene: TRBJ1-4; D gene: -; clone size: -; V gene: TRBV13
CDR3 protein: CASSQVVQNNQPQHF; CDR3 DNA: TGCGCCAGCAGCCAAGTCGTCCAAAACAATCAGCCCCAGCATTTT; J gene: TRBJ1-5; D gene: -; clone size: many; V gene: TRBV4-1
CDR3 protein: CSARDRGVNEQYF; CDR3 DNA: TGCAGCGCCCGAGACAGGGGGGTGAACGAGCAGTACTTC; J gene: TRBJ2-7; D gene: TRBD1; clone size: many; V gene: TRBV29-1
CDR3 protein: CASSLASGHAYNEQFF; CDR3 DNA: TGTGCCAGCAGCTTAGCATCTGGCCACGCCTACAATGAGCAGTTCTTC; J gene: TRBJ2-1; D gene: -; clone size: -; V gene: TRBV7-2
CDR3 protein: CSAPVGSGKLDTQYF; CDR3 DNA: TGCAGTGCTCCCGTCGGTAGCGGGAAGTTGGATACGCAGTATTTT; J gene: TRBJ2-3; D gene: TRBD2; clone size: few; V gene: TRBV20-1
CDR3 protein: CASSPGEVEQYF; CDR3 DNA: TGTGCCAGCAGCCCGGGAGAGGTCGAGCAGTACTTC; J gene: TRBJ2-7; D gene: -; clone size: many; V gene: TRBV5-6
CDR3 protein: CASSPSGQVPYEQYF; CDR3 DNA: TGTGCCAGCAGCCCCTCGGGACAGGTACCATACGAGCAGTACTTC; J gene: TRBJ2-7; D gene: TRBD1; clone size: many; V gene: TRBV7-3
CDR3 protein: CSVLADYNEQFF; CDR3 DNA: TGCAGCGTTTTAGCGGACTACAATGAGCAGTTCTTC; J gene: TRBJ2-1; D gene: -; clone size: medium-sized; V gene: TRBV29-1
CDR3 protein: CASSDSLAWDEQFF; CDR3 DNA: TGCGCCAGCAGTGACTCCCTAGCGTGGGATGAGCAGTTCTTC; J gene: TRBJ2-1; D gene: -; clone size: few; V gene: TRBV10-2
CDR3 protein: CASSPRQGYTF; CDR3 DNA: TGTGCCAGCAGCCCCCGACAGGGCTACACCTTC; J gene: TRBJ1-2; D gene: -; clone size: few; V gene: TRBV9
CDR3 protein: CSASGRAYNEQFF; CDR3 DNA: TGCAGTGCTAGCGGGAGAGCGTACAATGAGCAGTTCTTC; J gene: TRBJ2-1; D gene: -; clone size: many; V gene: TRBV20-1
CDR3 protein: CSVAFEWATEAGSSYNEQFF; CDR3 DNA: TGCAGCGTTGCGTTCGAGTGGGCCACCGAGGCGGGAAGCTCCTACAATGAGCAGTTCTTC; J gene: TRBJ2-1; D gene: -; clone size: few; V gene: TRBV29-1
CDR3 protein: CSAPPGLAGGRYRNEQFF; CDR3 DNA: TGCAGTGCTCCACCGGGACTAGCGGGAGGTCGGTACCGCAATGAGCAGTTCTTC; J gene: TRBJ2-1; D gene: TRBD2; clone size: many; V gene: TRBV20-1